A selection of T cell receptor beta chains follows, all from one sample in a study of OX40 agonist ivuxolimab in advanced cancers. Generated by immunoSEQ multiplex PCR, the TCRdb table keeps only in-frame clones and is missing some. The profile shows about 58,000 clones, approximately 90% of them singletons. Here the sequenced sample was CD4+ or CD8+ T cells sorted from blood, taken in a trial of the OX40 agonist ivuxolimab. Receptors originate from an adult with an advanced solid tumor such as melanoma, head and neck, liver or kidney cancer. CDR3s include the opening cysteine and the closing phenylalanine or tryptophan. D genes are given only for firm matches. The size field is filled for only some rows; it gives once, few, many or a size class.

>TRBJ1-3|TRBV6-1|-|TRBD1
TGTGCCAGCAGCGCCGGGACAGGGGTTGGAAACACCATATATTTT
CASSAGTGVGNTIYF
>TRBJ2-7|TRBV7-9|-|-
TGTGCCAGCCTCCCGCTGAGCTCCTACGAGCAGTACTTC
CASLPLSSYEQYF
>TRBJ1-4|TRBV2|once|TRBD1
TGTGCCAGCAGTCGACAGGGAATTGGCGAAAAACTGTTTTTT
CASSRQGIGEKLFF
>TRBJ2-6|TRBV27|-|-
TGTGCCAGCAGCCCAACCTCTGGGGCCAACGTCCTGACTTTC
CASSPTSGANVLTF
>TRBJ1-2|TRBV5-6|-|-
TGTGCCAGCAGCTTTACAGCCTCGACCTATGGCTACACCTTC
CASSFTASTYGYTF
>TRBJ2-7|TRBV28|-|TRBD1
TGTGCCAGCCACCGCCGCTCTAAGGGACAGCCCTACTTC
CASHRRSKGQPYF
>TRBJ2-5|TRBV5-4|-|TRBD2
TGTGCCAGCAGCTCGACTCCCGGGAGGCTCCAAGAGACCCAGTACTTC
CASSSTPGRLQETQYF
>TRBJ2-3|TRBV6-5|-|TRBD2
TGTGCCAGCAGTTACTCTCCAGCGGGAACGGATACGCAGTATTTT
CASSYSPAGTDTQYF
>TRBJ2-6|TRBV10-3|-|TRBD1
TGTGCCACTCAGGGGGCCACCTCTGGGGCCAACGTCCTGACTTTC
CATQGATSGANVLTF
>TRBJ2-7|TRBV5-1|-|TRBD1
TGCGCCAGCAGGGGGGACAGACCCCGATCCTACGAGCAGTACTTC
CASRGDRPRSYEQYF
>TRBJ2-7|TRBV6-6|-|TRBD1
TGTGCCAGCAATCAACAGGGGCGGGAGCAGTACTTC
CASNQQGREQYF
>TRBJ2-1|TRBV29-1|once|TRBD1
TGCAGCGTTCAAAGGACAGGGGGAAGGGTAGATGAGCAGTTCTTC
CSVQRTGGRVDEQFF
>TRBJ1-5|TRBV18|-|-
TGTGCCAGCTCACCAAATACAAATCAGCCCCAGCATTTT
CASSPNTNQPQHF
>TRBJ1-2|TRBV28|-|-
TGTGCCAGCAGTTTAACAGTCTATGGCTACACCTTC
CASSLTVYGYTF
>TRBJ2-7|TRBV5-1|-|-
TGCGCCAGCAAGAGGGGGGGCTCCTACGAGCAGTACTTC
CASKRGGSYEQYF
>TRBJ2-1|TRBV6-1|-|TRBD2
TGTGCCAGCAGTGAAATCGGAGCGGGAGGTGAGCAGTTCTTC
CASSEIGAGGEQFF
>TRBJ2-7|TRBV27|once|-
TGTGCCAGCAGTTTTTCAGGGTTACTCTCCCCTTACGAGCAGTACTTC
CASSFSGLLSPYEQYF
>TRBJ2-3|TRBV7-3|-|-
TGTGCCAGCAGCTTATCAGCGGGTCGGACAGATACGCAGTATTTT
CASSLSAGRTDTQYF
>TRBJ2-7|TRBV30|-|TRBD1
TGTGCCTGGCGGACAGGGCACGAGCAGTACTTC
CAWRTGHEQYF
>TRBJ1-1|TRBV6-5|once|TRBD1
TGTGCCAGCAGTCCAGGGACAGGCCCTGAAGCTTTCTTT
CASSPGTGPEAFF
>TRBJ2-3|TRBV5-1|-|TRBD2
TGCGCCAGCAGCTGGACTAGCGGACAACAGAGAGATACGCAGTATTTT
CASSWTSGQQRDTQYF
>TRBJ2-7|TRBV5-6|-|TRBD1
TGTGCCAGCAGCCCGACAGGGGGTGGGTACGAGCAGTACTTC
CASSPTGGGYEQYF
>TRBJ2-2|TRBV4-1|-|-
TGCGCCAGCAGCCAAGGCTGGGACGGGGAGCTGTTTTTT
CASSQGWDGELFF
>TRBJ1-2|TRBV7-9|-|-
TGTGCCAGCAGGGAACAGGGACTGGGAGGCTACACCTTC
CASREQGLGGYTF
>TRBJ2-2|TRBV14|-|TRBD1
TGTGCCAGCAGCCGGCCGGGACAGGGTACTGGCACCGGGGAGCTGTTTTTT
CASSRPGQGTGTGELFF
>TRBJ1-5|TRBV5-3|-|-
TGTGCCAGAAGCTTGGAGAGGAAGGGGCCAGGGGAGTTCGGCGACAATCAGCCCCAGCATTTT
CARSLERKGPGEFGDNQPQHF
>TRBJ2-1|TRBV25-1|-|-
TGTGCCAGCAGTGAACCCCACTCGACTGCGTTGCTGTTCTTC
CASSEPHSTALLFF
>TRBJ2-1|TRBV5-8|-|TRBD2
TGTGCCAGCAGCCTAGCGGGATTTAGCAATGAGCAGTTCTTC
CASSLAGFSNEQFF
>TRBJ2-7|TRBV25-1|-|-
TGTGCCAGCAGTGAATCTATGACTCACGCATACGAGCAGTACTTC
CASSESMTHAYEQYF
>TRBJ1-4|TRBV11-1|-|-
TGTGCCAGCAGCTTAGTTGGCGGAACTAATGAAAAACTGTTTTTT
CASSLVGGTNEKLFF
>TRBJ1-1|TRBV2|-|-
TGTGCCAGCAGTCCCCCCGGGGGAATCGAAGCTTTCTTT
CASSPPGGIEAFF
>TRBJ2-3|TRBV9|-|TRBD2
TGTGCCAGCAGCGTAGCGGGAGGTGACACAGATACGCAGTATTTT
CASSVAGGDTDTQYF
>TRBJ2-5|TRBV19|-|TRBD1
TGTGCCAGTAGCACAGGGGTACCCCCAGAGACCCAGTACTTC
CASSTGVPPETQYF
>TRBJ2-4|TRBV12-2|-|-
TGTGCAAGTCGCTTAGCGCATCAGGTAAGAGCCAAAAACATTCAGTACTTC
CASRLAHQVRAKNIQYF
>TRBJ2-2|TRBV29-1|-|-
TGCAGCGTTGAAGGTGACAGCTCCCTCTCCGGGGAGCTGTTTTTT
CSVEGDSSLSGELFF
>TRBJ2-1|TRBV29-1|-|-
TGCAGCGCCCGGAGGCAGAACAATGAGCAGTTCTTC
CSARRQNNEQFF
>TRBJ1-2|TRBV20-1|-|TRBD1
TGCAGTGCCCTCCGGGACAGGGCCTTAAGCTTC
CSALRDRALSF
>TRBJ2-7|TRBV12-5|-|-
TGTGCTAGTGGTTTGGACCGATTCTACTACGAGCAGTACTTC
CASGLDRFYYEQYF
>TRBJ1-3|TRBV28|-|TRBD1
TGTGCCAGCAGCGAACAGGGGGCGCTAGGAAACACCATATATTTT
CASSEQGALGNTIYF
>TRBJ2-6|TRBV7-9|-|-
TGTGCCAGCAGCTGGAGGCACGTTGGTGGGGCCAACGTCCTGACTTTC
CASSWRHVGGANVLTF
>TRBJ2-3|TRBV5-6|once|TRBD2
TGTGCCAGCAGCTTGGGAGCGGGAGGAGCAGATACGCAGTATTTT
CASSLGAGGADTQYF